Presented here are 6 T cell receptor beta chains from one specimen sequenced in a study of T cells after yellow fever vaccination (dated by TCRdb to about 2019). The library was prepared using 5' RACE. TCRdb shows the sequencer as Illumina HiSeq 2500. TCRdb applied fastp at Q25 and MiXCR to the public reads, then kept only in-frame beta chains. Rows with one shared CDR3 protein collapse into an entry with the most common genes and DNA. This sample holds around 230,000 distinct CDR3 sequences; 6.7% were observed only once. The top ten clonotypes cover around 1% of the sample. The treatment or condition label here, explained by the study, means: live attenuated yellow fever vaccine strain. This material consisted of CD4+ T cells sorted from PBMCs, taken on the day of the yellow fever booster vaccination. These receptors were obtained from a man aged 30-40 years who received the YFV17D yellow fever vaccine.

J is TRBJ1-4 and V is TRBV7-8; 8 bases align to TRBD1. With V trimmed by 1 base and J by 4 bases, 5 bases remained unmatched. In germline, CDR1 is SGHVS, CDR2 FQNEAQ. The CDR3 consists of 16 residues. The CDR3, as DNA: TGTGCCAGCAGCTTAGGGTCAGGACAGGGTAATGAAAAACTGTTTTTT. This codes for CASSLGSGQGNEKLFF.

This clonotype was observed at least ten times. The chain combines TRBV7-6 with TRBJ2-2; D is ambiguous. Per germline, CDR1 SGHVS and CDR2 FNYEAQ. This CDR3 is 14 amino acids long. Trimming took off 2 bases at V and 5 bases at J, with 9 bases between the two ends. The CDR3: CASSLPTRTGELFF. DNA for the CDR3: TGTGCCAGCAGCTTACCTACACGGACCGGGGAGCTGTTTTTT.

This clonotype was detected many times. The J gene is TRBJ2-3, the V gene TRBV7-2, with a weak D call TRBD2 (6 bases). Trimming cost V 5 bases and J 8 bases, with 17 bases left between them. Germline values: CDR1 SGHTA, CDR2 FQGNSA. The CDR3 loop spans 14 amino acids. The DNA for the CDR3 is TGTGCCAGCAGCGCGGGGAGGACGTCCATTACGCAGTATTTT. Translating gives CASSAGRTSITQYF.

This clonotype was seen ten or more times. The V gene is TRBV6-4, the J gene TRBJ2-3; possibly TRBD1 for D (6 bases). The ends were cut back, 5 bases at V and 9 bases at J, with 21 bases in the middle. Germline CDR1 and CDR2: MRHNA and SNTAGT. The CDR3 loop spans 15 amino acids. CDR3 region: CASSLDSAPFVTQYF. The CDR3 DNA reads as TGTGCCAGCAGTCTGGACAGTGCGCCGTTTGTCACGCAGTATTTT.

In its sample, this clonotype was seen many times. The rearrangement joins TRBV5-1 to TRBJ2-7; TRBD2 matches 7 bases. CDR3 length: 16 amino acids. The J segment lost 3 bases and the V segment lost 4 bases, leaving 13 bases of the junction unmatched. Per the germline V gene, CDR1 is SGHRS and CDR2 is YFSETQ. The CDR3 DNA is TGCGCCAGCAGCCAGCCCTCCGGGAGGATCGACTACGAGCAGTACTTC. Translated: CASSQPSGRIDYEQYF.

V is TRBV20-1 and J is TRBJ2-1; perhaps TRBD2 as D (6 bases). Trimming left V 6 bases short and J 12 bases short, with 27 bases between. Per germline, CDR1 DFQATT and CDR2 SNEGSKA (reference sequence). This CDR3 contains 15 residues. The CDR3: CSASGQGTHYLRQFF. In DNA form, the CDR3 reads TGCAGTGCCAGCGGGCAGGGTACCCACTACCTACGGCAGTTCTTC.